This TCR beta chain was recovered during a study of T cell repertoires in cytomegalovirus infection (dated by TCRdb to the late 2010s). Concerning the study at large: Donor HLA type was relevant to the analysis, because carriage of CMV infection together with the matching HLA type was indicated by public TCR beta signatures. What the research found in general, with its limitations: The ex vivo response was dominated by HLA-C-restricted CMV-specific TCR beta clonotypes, which also provided the single most frequent clonotype in two of eight donors. In both this cohort and an independent roughly 350-donor cohort, the cumulative frequency of public TCR beta family members distinguished carriers of CMV infection plus the relevant HLA type.

Data came from an Illumina HiSeq 1500. TCRdb handled the public reads itself, with Q25 trimming in fastp and clone calling in MiXCR, and kept productive beta chains. Entries that share a CDR3 protein sequence are merged under the most common genes and DNA. For this sample there are some 220,000 distinct CDR3 sequences; more than 9% appear just once. The ten biggest clones cover 1.5% to 2% of the sample. The junction shows trimming of 0 bases on V and 2 bases on J, plus 11 bases between the germline ends. The cysteine opens and the phenylalanine closes a CDR3 of 17 amino acids. Of the read, only the CDR3 DNA is kept; its 51 bases are in frame from base 1. CDR1 and CDR2 (LGHNA, YSLEER) derive from the germline V gene. This clonotype was counted many times. Its binding antigen is unknown. Per-base quality was not reported, and no clone a single base away is much larger than it.

The receptor was derived from a human donor in good health (CMV status not recorded). Some clones in this sample may be carry-over from other donors' samples. Sample: PBMCs. The sequence is built from TRBV4-3 and TRBJ2-6; D gene: possibly TRBD2, on 7 matching bases. The base sequence is TGCGCCAGCAGCCAAGATCCGGGGGGCGCTGGGGCCAACGTCCTGACTTTC. It specifies CASSQDPGGAGANVLTF.